A single sample is the source of the 26 T cell receptor beta chains below, sequenced in a study of blood T cell repertoires in COVID-19. Measured with immunoSEQ multiplex PCR; TCRdb has only the in-frame clones, and not every one. The table shows about 250,000 clones, with roughly nine tenths occurring only once. Sequencing used peripheral blood. Receptor source: a man aged 18 to 29 with active or convalescent COVID-19.

The V call is TRBV2, the J call TRBJ2-7, with 12 bases matching TRBD1. CDR1 is SNHLY and CDR2 is FYNNEI in the germline V gene. V was pared by 6 bases and J by 6 bases, with 6 bases of the junction left unmatched. The CDR3 covers 14 residues. CDR3 in amino acids: CASRGDRGRIEQYF. The CDR3 coding sequence is TGTGCCAGCAGAGGGGACAGGGGGCGGATCGAGCAGTACTTC.

The chain carries TRBV18 and TRBJ1-3; 7 nucleotides agree with TRBD1. The CDR3 runs to 14 residues. Germline values: CDR1 KGHSH, CDR2 LQKENI. The V gene end was trimmed by 6 bases and the J gene end by 3 bases; junction bases not matched to a gene: 5. The CDR3 DNA sequence: TGTGCCAGCTCTACACAGGGGATTGGAAACACCATATATTTT. Protein sequence: CASSTQGIGNTIYF.

The chain has TRBV9 and TRBJ2-4; D possibly corresponds to TRBD2 (7 bases). V lost 3 bases and J lost 6, with 16 bases in between. The CDR3 has 15 residues. CDR1 is SGDLS and CDR2 is YYNGEE in the germline V gene. DNA for the CDR3: TGTGCCAGCAGCGCCCCCGGGGGGCAGGGAAACATTCAGTACTTC. It is translated as CASSAPGGQGNIQYF.

The J gene is TRBJ2-2, the V gene TRBV30; D call uncertain. Trimming stripped 3 bases from V and 0 bases from J, with 5 bases between. The CDR3 is 13 amino acids. Germline-derived CDR1 and CDR2 are GTSNPN and SVGIG (reference sequence). For the CDR3, the DNA is TGTGCCTGGAGATTCTCGAACACCGGGGAGCTGTTTTTT. Encoded protein: CAWRFSNTGELFF.

The chain uses TRBV29-1 and TRBJ1-1, with TRBD1 identical over 7 bases. CDR3 length: 12 amino acids. V gave up 7 bases and J gave up 1 base; unmatched junction bases: 3. Per germline, CDR1 SQVTM and CDR2 ANQGSEA. CDR3 coding DNA: TGCAGCGCAGGACAGGCGAACACTGAAGCTTTCTTT. It codes for CSAGQANTEAFF.

V usage is TRBV12-5 and J usage is TRBJ2-2; 7 bases line up with TRBD1. With 4 bases clipped from V and 5 bases from J, the junction kept 13 bases outside the gene matches. This CDR3 region has 17 residues. The V gene's germline CDR1 is LGHNT and CDR2 FRNRAP. In DNA, the CDR3 is TGTGCTAGTGGTTCACCACCCAACAGGGGAGATACCGGGGAGCTGTTTTTT. This gives the protein CASGSPPNRGDTGELFF.

The chain carries TRBV6-2 or TRBV6-3 and TRBJ2-1, with a tentative D call TRBD1 (5 bases). Germline-derived CDR1 and CDR2 are MNHEY and SVGEGT. V lost 2 bases and J lost 7, with 18 bases in between. CDR3 size: 16 residues. CDR3 protein: CASSYGSESGANEQFF. The CDR3 nucleotides read TGTGCCAGCAGTTACGGAAGTGAGAGTGGGGCTAATGAGCAGTTCTTC.

In this sample, this clone turned up once. This rearrangement joins TRBV4-3 to TRBJ2-5; D unresolved. Trimming removed 4 bases at V and 5 bases at J, with 17 bases between. The CDR3 consists of 15 residues. The germline V gene has CDR1 LGHNA and CDR2 YSLEER. CDR3 region: CASSPTTEEAETQYF. CDR3 nucleotides: TGCGCCAGCAGCCCCACGACCGAGGAAGCGGAGACCCAGTACTTC.

V usage is TRBV5-1 and J usage is TRBJ2-5; no firm D call. The CDR3 loop spans 17 amino acids. Germline values: CDR1 SGHRS, CDR2 YFSETQ. Deletions cut 2 bases from V and 2 bases from J, with 19 bases between. CDR3 region: CASSLHSVTQQQETQYF. CDR3 sequence (DNA): TGCGCCAGCAGCTTACATTCGGTGACACAGCAACAAGAGACCCAGTACTTC.

This chain uses TRBV6-6 with TRBJ1-2; TRBD1 aligns across 7 bases. V dropped 6 bases and J dropped 7; count of bases not matched to a gene: 11. CDR3 length: 14 residues. CDR1 MNHNY and CDR2 SVGAGI come from the germline V gene (reference sequence). The CDR3 here is CASSPVGGGSGYTF. CDR3 DNA sequence: TGTGCCAGCAGCCCGGTCGGAGGGGGCTCTGGCTACACCTTC.

The V call is TRBV7-6, the J call TRBJ2-7; 13 positions match TRBD2. Germline trimming cut 5 bases from V and 2 bases from J; bases unmatched to any gene: 9. The CDR3 extends over 17 amino acids. Germline values: CDR1 SGHVS, CDR2 FNYEAQ. CDR3 protein: CASSQGTSGTYPYEQYF. Written as DNA, the CDR3 is TGTGCCAGCAGCCAAGGGACTAGCGGGACCTACCCCTACGAGCAGTACTTC.

The gene calls are TRBV7-9 and TRBJ2-5; 9 bases are shared with TRBD2. Germline CDR1 is SEHNR and CDR2 is FQNEAQ (reference sequence). CDR3 size: 13 residues. V shed 5 bases, J shed 5 bases, and the junction held 3 bases outside the gene matches. CDR3 nucleotides: TGTGCCAGCAGCCTCAGCGGGAGGGAGACCCAGTACTTC. This translates into CASSLSGRETQYF. Looking up the rest from reference TRBV7-9 and TRBJ2-5 gives the full variable domain: DTGVSQNPRHKITKRGQNVTFRCDPISEHNRLYWYRQTLGQGPEFLTYFQNEAQLEKSRLLSDRFSAERPKGSFSTLEIQRTEQGDSAMYLCASSLSGRETQYFGPGTRLLVL.

This clone was detected once. The gene calls are TRBV28 and TRBJ1-2, with D unclear. CDR1 is MDHEN and CDR2 is SYDVKM in the germline V gene. Trimming removed 7 bases from V and 0 bases from J, with 12 bases in between. The CDR3 is 14 residues long. CDR3 sequence: CASTEDVSNYGYTF. The DNA of the CDR3 is TGTGCCAGCACCGAGGATGTTTCTAACTATGGCTACACCTTC.

The sample holds a few counts of this clone. The J gene is TRBJ1-1, the V gene TRBV18; TRBD1 is a possible D gene (5 bases). The germline CDR1 and CDR2 sequences are KGHSH and LQKENI. The CDR3 consists of 14 residues. V shed 2 bases and J shed 7 bases, with 14 bases lying between them. The CDR3 bases are TGTGCCAGCTCACCATCCCGGGGGGACGGTGAAGCTTTCTTT. Its translation: CASSPSRGDGEAFF.

The chain joins TRBV3-1 (or the pseudogene TRBV3-2) to TRBJ2-7; perhaps TRBD1 as D (5 bases). This CDR3 is 15 amino acids long. CDR1 LGHDT and CDR2 YNNKEL come from the germline V gene (reference sequence). V dropped 0 bases and J dropped 7 bases, with 16 bases sitting between them. CDR3 nucleotide sequence: TGTGCCAGCAGCCAAGATCTGGTTCAGGGCCGGGAGCAGTACTTC. Protein product: CASSQDLVQGREQYF.

The chain couples TRBV6-5 to TRBJ2-1; 9 bases are shared with TRBD2. In germline, CDR1 is MNHEY, CDR2 SVGAGI. The CDR3 contains 15 residues. After removal of 2 bases from V and 7 bases from J, the junction contained 6 bases not matched to a gene. CDR3 nucleotides: TGTGCCAGCAGTTACAAGCGGGGGGCCGGAAATGAGCAGTTCTTC. Protein sequence: CASSYKRGAGNEQFF.

This chain joins TRBV7-2 and TRBJ1-2; 8 bases fit TRBD1. Germline CDR1 and CDR2: SGHTA and FQGNSA. The CDR3 spans 17 residues. V was clipped by 0 bases and J by 5 bases; unmatched bases: 11. CDR3 region: CASSLAVVQGARYGYTF. In DNA, the CDR3 is TGTGCCAGCAGCTTAGCGGTGGTTCAGGGGGCGCGATATGGCTACACCTTC. The complete variable domain, with remaining parts taken from reference TRBV7-2 and TRBJ1-2, reads GAGVSQSPSNKVTEKGKDVELRCDPISGHTALYWYRQSLGQGLEFLIYFQGNSAPDKSGLPSDRFSAERTGGSVSTLTIQRTQQEDSAVYLCASSLAVVQGARYGYTFGSGTRLTVV.

The V and J genes are TRBV27 and TRBJ2-3; 9 bases fit TRBD2. CDR3 length: 14 residues. The J segment lost 4 bases and the V segment lost 7 bases, leaving 6 bases of the junction unmatched. CDR1 is MNHEY, CDR2 SMNVEV, per germline (reference sequence). The CDR3 sequence: CASKGSGRADTQYF. The CDR3 region has the DNA TGTGCCAGCAAAGGTAGCGGGAGAGCAGATACGCAGTATTTT.

The gene calls are TRBV7-3 and TRBJ2-2; a possible D gene is TRBD1 (6 bases). Deletions cut 5 bases from V and 1 base from J, with 14 bases between. The CDR3 covers 16 residues. Germline assignment: CDR1 SGHTA and CDR2 FQGTGA. This CDR3 reads CASSPLPGQNTGELFF. DNA for the CDR3: TGTGCCAGCAGCCCTCTGCCGGGACAGAACACCGGGGAGCTGTTTTTT.

V gene TRBV24-1 combines with J gene TRBJ1-1; unclear D gene. Trimming stripped 9 bases from V and 0 bases from J, with 4 bases between. CDR1 and CDR2 (germline): KGHDR, SFDVKD. The length of the CDR3 is 11 residues. The CDR3 sequence: CATDMNTEAFF. The CDR3 nucleotides read TGTGCCACCGACATGAACACTGAAGCTTTCTTT.

The chain couples TRBV10-3 to TRBJ2-7, with a weak D call TRBD1 (7 bases). Germline CDR1 and CDR2: ENHRY and SYGVKD. The germline V and J ends were trimmed by 0 bases and 4 bases, with 16 bases remaining between them. The CDR3 loop spans 16 amino acids. CDR3 amino acids: CAISESGQGGQYEQYF. As DNA, the CDR3 is TGTGCCATCAGTGAGTCGGGGCAGGGGGGACAGTACGAGCAGTACTTC.

The chain carries TRBV9 and TRBJ2-7, with D possibly TRBD2 on 6 matching bases. Germline CDR1 reads SGDLS; CDR2 reads YYNGEE. Trimming stripped 6 bases from V and 6 bases from J, with 16 bases between. CDR3 length: 13 amino acids. The CDR3 coding sequence is TGTGCCAGCACGGAGGGCCCGTCGGGCGAGCAGTACTTC. The encoded protein is CASTEGPSGEQYF. The whole variable domain, filled in from reference TRBV9 and TRBJ2-7, reads DSGVTQTPKHLITATGQRVTLRCSPRSGDLSVYWYQQSLDQGLQFLIQYYNGEERAKGNILERFSAQQFPDLHSELNLSSLELGDSALYFCASTEGPSGEQYFGPGTRLTVT.

This rearrangement joins TRBV11-3 to TRBJ2-2; maybe TRBD2 (6 bases). The CDR3 spans 15 residues. Trimming shortened V by 0 bases and J by 4 bases, and 9 bases separated the two germline ends. From germline, CDR1 is SGHNT and CDR2 YENEEA. The CDR3: CASSLDRGGTGELFF. Here the CDR3 DNA reads TGTGCCAGCAGCTTAGACCGGGGAGGCACCGGGGAGCTGTTTTTT.

V and J are TRBV30 and TRBJ1-5; D call uncertain. From germline, CDR1 is GTSNPN and CDR2 SVGIG (reference sequence). With 0 bases removed from V and 3 bases from J, the gap between germline ends came to 6 bases. The CDR3 spans 13 residues. DNA for the CDR3: TGTGCCTGGAGTGTAACAGACAATCAGCCCCAGCATTTT. This encodes CAWSVTDNQPQHF.

The V gene is TRBV13, the J gene TRBJ2-5, with D uncertain. Trimming shortened V by 0 bases and J by 1 base, and 6 bases separated the two germline ends. The CDR3 has 14 residues. Looked up from germline, CDR1 is PRHDT and CDR2 is FYEKMQ (reference sequence). The DNA of the CDR3 is TGTGCCAGCAGCTTAGGCCCGTCCCAAGAGACCCAGTACTTC. This encodes CASSLGPSQETQYF.

The chain recombines TRBV7-2 with TRBJ1-1; D is ambiguous. The V end lost 5 bases, the J end lost 9 bases, and 19 bases lay between the germline ends. Germline CDR1 and CDR2: SGHTA and FQGNSA. The CDR3 is made up of 14 amino acids. The DNA of the CDR3 is TGTGCCAGCAGCCACCCGTTAAGGAACAGCCAAGCTTTCTTT. This sequence encodes CASSHPLRNSQAFF.